The rows below give T cell receptor beta chains drawn from one sample of a study of Graves' ophthalmopathy and Graves' hyperthyroidism. MiXCR was run by TCRdb on the multiplex PCR reads, yielding one entry per CDR3 protein. The table lists roughly 420,000 distinct CDR3 sequences, over 20% of them singletons, with more than 2.5% in the top ten. The sequenced material came from peripheral blood. These receptors were obtained from a woman between 18 and 29 years old with stable Graves' hyperthyroidism. Both conserved end residues are part of each CDR3. The order of the fields is clone size, D gene, J gene, V gene, CDR3 DNA, CDR3 protein. D genes are given only for firm matches. Clone size, where shown, is once, few, many, or a class for clones that have expanded.

size: many
D: -
J: TRBJ1-3
V: TRBV4-1
DNA: TGCGCCAGCAGCCAGCCGAGAACCTCTGGAAACACCATATATTTT
CDR3: CASSQPRTSGNTIYF

size: many
D: -
J: TRBJ1-2
V: TRBV18
DNA: TGTGCCAGCTCACCAATGTCTGCCAACTATGGCTACACCTTC
CDR3: CASSPMSANYGYTF

size: -
D: -
J: TRBJ2-7
V: TRBV28
DNA: TGTGCCAGCAGTGAAGACTCTGCCTACGAGCAGTACTTC
CDR3: CASSEDSAYEQYF

size: few
D: TRBD1
J: TRBJ1-1
V: TRBV4-1
DNA: TGCGCCAGCAGCCAAGAACCCGACAGGGGGCCTGTAGCTTTCTTT
CDR3: CASSQEPDRGPVAFF

size: -
D: -
J: TRBJ2-7
V: TRBV6-2/TRBV6-3
DNA: TGTGCCAGCAGTCAACGACTAGTGGAATACTACGATCAGTACTTC
CDR3: CASSQRLVEYYDQYF

size: many
D: -
J: TRBJ1-1
V: TRBV7-9
DNA: TGTGCCAGCAGCTCACCAGGCCAAGGGGCTGAAGCTTTCTTT
CDR3: CASSSPGQGAEAFF

size: many
D: -
J: TRBJ2-5
V: TRBV7-9
DNA: TGTGCCAGCAGCCTTGGGCATCTGAGGGAGACCCAGTACTTC
CDR3: CASSLGHLRETQYF

size: many
D: -
J: TRBJ1-5
V: TRBV20-1
DNA: TGCAGTGCTGAGGGTTATATCAGGGAAGGCAATCAGCCCCAGCATTTT
CDR3: CSAEGYIREGNQPQHF

size: many
D: -
J: TRBJ1-1
V: TRBV5-6
DNA: TGTGCCAGCAGCTTCGGCCAGGGTTACACTGAAGCTTTCTTT
CDR3: CASSFGQGYTEAFF

size: many
D: -
J: TRBJ2-7
V: TRBV11-2
DNA: TGTGCCAGCAGAAGGGCAGGGAACTACGAGCAGTACTTC
CDR3: CASRRAGNYEQYF

size: many
D: -
J: TRBJ2-7
V: TRBV7-8
DNA: TGTGCCAGCAGCCACCACCGGGACACAGGATACGAGCAGTACTTC
CDR3: CASSHHRDTGYEQYF

size: many
D: -
J: TRBJ1-1
V: TRBV20-1
DNA: TGCAGTGCTAGAGCCCCAACCCCGGCGTGGGGGACTGAAGCTTTCTTT
CDR3: CSARAPTPAWGTEAFF

size: many
D: -
J: TRBJ2-5
V: TRBV6-2/TRBV6-3
DNA: TGTGCCAGCAGCCCTTTGCAAGAGACCCAGTACTTC
CDR3: CASSPLQETQYF

size: once
D: -
J: TRBJ1-2
V: TRBV7-2
DNA: TGTGCCAGCGGGAATAACTATGGCTACACCTTC
CDR3: CASGNNYGYTF

size: once
D: TRBD1
J: TRBJ1-2
V: TRBV2
DNA: TGTGCCAGCAGTCAAATGGGACAGGCGCCTGCTAACTATGGCTACACCTTC
CDR3: CASSQMGQAPANYGYTF

size: many
D: TRBD1
J: TRBJ1-5
V: TRBV30
DNA: TGTGCCTTAAGGGACAGGGGGCCCTATCAGCCCCAGCATTTT
CDR3: CALRDRGPYQPQHF

size: many
D: -
J: TRBJ1-1
V: TRBV6-2/TRBV6-3
DNA: TGTGCCAGCAGTTACCGCCAGAACACTGAAGCTTTCTTT
CDR3: CASSYRQNTEAFF

size: -
D: -
J: TRBJ1-5
V: TRBV7-8
DNA: TGTGCCAGCAGCTTAAAAGGGTGGGATCAGCCCCAGCATTTT
CDR3: CASSLKGWDQPQHF

size: many
D: TRBD1
J: TRBJ2-1
V: TRBV12-3/TRBV12-4
DNA: TGTGCCAGCAGTTGGGGACAGGGAGGGCAGTTCTTC
CDR3: CASSWGQGGQFF

size: -
D: TRBD2
J: TRBJ2-1
V: TRBV12-5
DNA: TGTGCTAGTGGTCCCCGGGAGGGGATACGTGGGAATGAGCAGTTCTTC
CDR3: CASGPREGIRGNEQFF

size: -
D: -
J: TRBJ2-5
V: TRBV12-3/TRBV12-4
DNA: TGTGCCAGCAGTTTATTAAGTTCGGTTGAGACCCAGTACTTC
CDR3: CASSLLSSVETQYF

size: -
D: TRBD1
J: TRBJ1-1
V: TRBV12-3/TRBV12-4
DNA: TGTGCCAGCAGTTTAAACCCACTTTTAGACAGGGCGATCAACACTGAAGCTTGCTTT
CDR3: CASSLNPLLDRAINTEACF

size: -
D: -
J: TRBJ2-5
V: TRBV6-2/TRBV6-3
DNA: TGTGCCAGCAGCATACAGGGACGGCGCGAGACCCAGTACTTC
CDR3: CASSIQGRRETQYF

size: many
D: TRBD1
J: TRBJ2-7
V: TRBV15
DNA: TGTGCCACCAGCAGAGATGACAGGGACCTAACCTACGAGCAGTACTTC
CDR3: CATSRDDRDLTYEQYF

size: -
D: -
J: TRBJ2-5
V: TRBV6-5
DNA: TGTGCCAGCAGTTATAGAGCGGCAGGGGTAGGCGAGACCCAGTACTTC
CDR3: CASSYRAAGVGETQYF